These T cell receptor beta chains were read from a single sample in a study of early T cells in non-severe SARS-CoV-2 infection. TCRdb ran MiXCR on the 5' RACE reads and lists one entry per CDR3 protein. The table has about 20,000 distinct CDR3 sequences, around 5.8% seen once; the top ten hold approximately 15%. Sequenced here: whole blood, sampled at baseline. These receptors all stem from an adult who was a healthcare worker with PCR-confirmed SARS-CoV-2 infection or an uninfected control (not recorded which). Both conserved end residues are part of each CDR3. Each record gives: V gene, D gene, clone size, J gene, CDR3 protein, CDR3 DNA. D genes are given only for firm matches. Clone size is given for some rows only: seen once, a few or many times, or a class if the clone is expanded.

TRBV3-1,.,many,TRBJ1-4,CASSQSGLLEKLFF,TGTGCCAGCAGCCAATCCGGGTTGTTGGAAAAACTGTTTTTT
TRBV6-2/TRBV6-3,TRBD2,medium-sized,TRBJ2-5,CASSPPSGQETQYF,TGTGCCAGCAGCCCGCCTAGCGGCCAAGAGACCCAGTACTTC
TRBV4-3,.,few,TRBJ2-2,CASSQGPTGMNTGELFF,TGCGCCAGCAGCCAAGGGCCTACGGGGATGAACACCGGGGAGCTGTTTTTT
TRBV29-1,TRBD1,.,TRBJ2-1,CSVERDRTNEQFF,TGCAGCGTTGAGAGGGACAGGACCAATGAGCAGTTCTTC
TRBV4-1,.,many,TRBJ2-1,CASSQPSSGQFF,TGCGCCAGCAGCCAACCCTCGTCCGGGCAGTTCTTC
TRBV2,.,.,TRBJ2-3,CASSDLGVGDPMTDTQYF,TGTGCCAGCAGTGATCTGGGGGTTGGGGACCCAATGACAGATACGCAGTATTTT
TRBV27,.,many,TRBJ1-4,CASSYDSGTNEKLFF,TGTGCCAGCAGTTACGACTCTGGAACTAATGAAAAACTGTTTTTT
TRBV20-1,.,few,TRBJ2-4,CSASPGPGGIIQYF,TGCAGTGCCTCCCCGGGCCCAGGAGGAATCATTCAGTACTTC
TRBV20-1,TRBD2,many,TRBJ2-3,CSARASGGEDTQYF,TGCAGTGCTAGAGCTAGCGGGGGGGAAGATACGCAGTATTTT
TRBV5-4,.,many,TRBJ2-6,CASSLAEGRIGANVLTF,TGTGCCAGCAGCTTGGCCGAGGGGAGGATAGGGGCCAACGTCCTGACTTTC
TRBV7-9,.,.,TRBJ2-3,CASSPRTRTDTQYF,TGTGCCAGCAGCCCCCGGACCCGCACAGATACGCAGTATTTT
TRBV20-1,TRBD2,medium-sized,TRBJ2-1,CSARDFSGGERHGNEQFF,TGCAGTGCTAGAGATTTCAGCGGGGGAGAAAGGCATGGGAATGAGCAGTTCTTC